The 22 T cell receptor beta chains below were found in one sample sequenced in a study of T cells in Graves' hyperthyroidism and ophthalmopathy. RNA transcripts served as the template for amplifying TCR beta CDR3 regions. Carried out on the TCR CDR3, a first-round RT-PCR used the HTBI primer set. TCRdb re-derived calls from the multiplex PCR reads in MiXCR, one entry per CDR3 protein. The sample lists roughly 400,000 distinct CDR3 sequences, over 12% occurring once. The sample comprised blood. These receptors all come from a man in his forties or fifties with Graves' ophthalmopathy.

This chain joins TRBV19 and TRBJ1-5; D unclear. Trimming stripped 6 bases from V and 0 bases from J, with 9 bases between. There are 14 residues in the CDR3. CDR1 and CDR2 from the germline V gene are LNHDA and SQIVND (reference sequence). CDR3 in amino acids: CASRYRPSNQPQHF. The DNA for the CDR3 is TGTGCCAGTAGATACCGACCTAGCAATCAGCCCCAGCATTTT.

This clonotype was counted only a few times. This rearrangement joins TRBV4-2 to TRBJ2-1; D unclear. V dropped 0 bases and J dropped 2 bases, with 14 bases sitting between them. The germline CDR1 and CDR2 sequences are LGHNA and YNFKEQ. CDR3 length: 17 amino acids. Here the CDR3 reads CASSQDPSPDPYNEQFF. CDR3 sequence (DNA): TGTGCCAGCAGCCAAGATCCTAGTCCCGACCCCTACAATGAGCAGTTCTTC.

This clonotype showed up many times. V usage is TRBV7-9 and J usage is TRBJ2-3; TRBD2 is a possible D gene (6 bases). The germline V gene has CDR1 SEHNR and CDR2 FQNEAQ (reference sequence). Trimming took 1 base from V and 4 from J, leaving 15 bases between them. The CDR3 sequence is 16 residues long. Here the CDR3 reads CASSLVASASADTQYF. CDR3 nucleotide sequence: TGTGCCAGCAGCTTAGTGGCTAGCGCCTCGGCAGATACGCAGTATTTT.

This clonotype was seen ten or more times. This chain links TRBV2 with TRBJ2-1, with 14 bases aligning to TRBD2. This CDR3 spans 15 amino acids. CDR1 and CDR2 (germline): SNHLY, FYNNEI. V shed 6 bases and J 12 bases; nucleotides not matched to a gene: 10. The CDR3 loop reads CASRSGTSGRIGQFF. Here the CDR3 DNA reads TGTGCCAGCAGATCTGGGACTAGCGGGAGAATTGGGCAGTTCTTC.

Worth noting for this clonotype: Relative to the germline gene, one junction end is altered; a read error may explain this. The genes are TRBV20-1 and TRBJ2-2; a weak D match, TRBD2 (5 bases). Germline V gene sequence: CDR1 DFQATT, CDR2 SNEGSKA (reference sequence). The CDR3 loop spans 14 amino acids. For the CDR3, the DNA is TGCAGTGCTAGGGACTCCGCGAACACCGAGGAGCTGTTTTTT. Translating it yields CSARDSANTEELFF.

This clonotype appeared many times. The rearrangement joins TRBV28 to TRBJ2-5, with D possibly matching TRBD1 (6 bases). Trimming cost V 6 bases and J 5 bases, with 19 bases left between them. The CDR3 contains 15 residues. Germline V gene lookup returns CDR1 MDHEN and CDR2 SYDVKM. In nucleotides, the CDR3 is TGTGCCAGCAGCCCCGGAAGGGGGTGGGGGGAGACCCAGTACTTC. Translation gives CASSPGRGWGETQYF. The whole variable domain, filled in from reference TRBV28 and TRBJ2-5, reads DVKVTQSSRYLVKRTGEKVFLECVQDMDHENMFWYRQDPGLGLRLIYFSYDVKMKEKGDIPEGYSVSREKKERFSLILESASTNQTSMYLCASSPGRGWGETQYFGPGTRLLVL.

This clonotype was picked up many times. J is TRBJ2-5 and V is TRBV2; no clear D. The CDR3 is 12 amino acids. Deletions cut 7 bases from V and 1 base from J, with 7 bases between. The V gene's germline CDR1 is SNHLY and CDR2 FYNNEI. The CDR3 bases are TGTGCCAGCAAGGCTAGCCAAGAGACCCAGTACTTC. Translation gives CASKASQETQYF.

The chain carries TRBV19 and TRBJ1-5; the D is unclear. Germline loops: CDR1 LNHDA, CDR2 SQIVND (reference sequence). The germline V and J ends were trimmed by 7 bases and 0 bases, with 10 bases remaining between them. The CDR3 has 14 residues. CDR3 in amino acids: CASTWPYSNQPQHF. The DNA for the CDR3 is TGTGCCAGTACGTGGCCGTATAGCAATCAGCCCCAGCATTTT.

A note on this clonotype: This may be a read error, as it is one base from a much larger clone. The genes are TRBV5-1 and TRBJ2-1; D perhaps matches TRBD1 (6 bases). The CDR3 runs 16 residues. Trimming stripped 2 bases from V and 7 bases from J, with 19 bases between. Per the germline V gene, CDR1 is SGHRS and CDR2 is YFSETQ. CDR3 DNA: TGCGCCAGCAGCTTACGTGGTAATAGGGGGACGAATGAGCAGTTCTTC. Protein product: CASSLRGNRGTNEQFF.

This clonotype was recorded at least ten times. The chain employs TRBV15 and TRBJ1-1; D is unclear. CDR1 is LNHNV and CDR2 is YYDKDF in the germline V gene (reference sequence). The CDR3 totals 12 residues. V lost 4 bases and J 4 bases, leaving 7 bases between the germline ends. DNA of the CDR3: TGTGCCACCAGCACAGGTCGCACTGAAGCTTTCTTT. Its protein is CATSTGRTEAFF. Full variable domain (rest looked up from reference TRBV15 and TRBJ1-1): DAMVIQNPRYQVTQFGKPVTLSCSQTLNHNVMYWYQQKSSQAPKLLFHYYDKDFNNEADTPDNFQSRRPNTSFCFLDIRSPGLGDTAMYLCATSTGRTEAFFGQGTRLTVV.

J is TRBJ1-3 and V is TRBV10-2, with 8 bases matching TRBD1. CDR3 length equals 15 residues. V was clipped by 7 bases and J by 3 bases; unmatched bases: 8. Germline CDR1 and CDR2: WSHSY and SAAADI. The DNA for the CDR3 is TGCGCCAGCACTGGAAAGACAGGGGTTGGAAACACCATATATTTT. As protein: CASTGKTGVGNTIYF.

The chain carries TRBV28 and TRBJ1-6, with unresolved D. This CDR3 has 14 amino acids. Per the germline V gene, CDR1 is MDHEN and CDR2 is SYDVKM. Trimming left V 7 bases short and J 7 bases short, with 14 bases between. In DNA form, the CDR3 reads TGTGCCAGCACCCACCGTGGACCAAATTCACCCCTCCACTTT. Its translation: CASTHRGPNSPLHF.

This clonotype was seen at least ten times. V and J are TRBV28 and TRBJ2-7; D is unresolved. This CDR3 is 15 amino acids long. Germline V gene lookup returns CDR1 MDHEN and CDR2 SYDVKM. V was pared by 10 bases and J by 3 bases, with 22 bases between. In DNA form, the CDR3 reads TGTGCCACAACACCAGCAACTAAACCACTCTACGAGCAGTACTTC. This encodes CATTPATKPLYEQYF.

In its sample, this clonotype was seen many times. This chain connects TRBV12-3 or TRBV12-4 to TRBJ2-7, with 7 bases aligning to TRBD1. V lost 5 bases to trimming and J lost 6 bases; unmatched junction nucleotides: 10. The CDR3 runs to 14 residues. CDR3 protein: CASSGDPRTGEQYF. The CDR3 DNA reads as TGTGCCAGCAGTGGCGACCCAAGGACAGGCGAGCAGTACTTC.

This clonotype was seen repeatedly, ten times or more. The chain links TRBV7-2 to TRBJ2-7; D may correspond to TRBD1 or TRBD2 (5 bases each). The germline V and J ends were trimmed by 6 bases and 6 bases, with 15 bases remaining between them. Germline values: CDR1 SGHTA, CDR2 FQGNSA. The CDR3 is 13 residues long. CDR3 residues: CASSSGPVGEQYF. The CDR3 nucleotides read TGTGCCAGCAGTTCGGGGCCGGTTGGCGAGCAGTACTTC.

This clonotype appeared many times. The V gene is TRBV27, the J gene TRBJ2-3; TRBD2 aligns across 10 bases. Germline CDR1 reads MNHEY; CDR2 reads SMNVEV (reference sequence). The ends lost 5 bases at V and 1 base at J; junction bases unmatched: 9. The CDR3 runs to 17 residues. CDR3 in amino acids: CASSPLAGVTGTDTQYF. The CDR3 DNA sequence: TGTGCCAGCAGTCCCCTAGCGGGAGTGACCGGCACAGATACGCAGTATTTT.

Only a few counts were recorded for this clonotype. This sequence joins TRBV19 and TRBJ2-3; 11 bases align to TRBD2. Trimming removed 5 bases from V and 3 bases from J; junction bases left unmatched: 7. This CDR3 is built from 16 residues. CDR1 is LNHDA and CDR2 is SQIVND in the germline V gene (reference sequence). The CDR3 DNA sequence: TGTGCCAGTAGTTCGCCGGGACTAGCGGTAACAGATACGCAGTATTTT. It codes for CASSSPGLAVTDTQYF.

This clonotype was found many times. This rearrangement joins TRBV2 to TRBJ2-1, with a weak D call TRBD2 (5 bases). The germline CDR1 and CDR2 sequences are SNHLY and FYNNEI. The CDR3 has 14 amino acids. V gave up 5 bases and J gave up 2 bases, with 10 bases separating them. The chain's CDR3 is CASSSRTPYNEQFF. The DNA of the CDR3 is TGTGCCAGCAGTTCCAGGACTCCCTACAATGAGCAGTTCTTC. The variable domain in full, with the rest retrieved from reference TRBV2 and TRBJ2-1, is EPEVTQTPSHQVTQMGQEVILRCVPISNHLYFYWYRQILGQKVEFLVSFYNNEISEKSEIFDDQFSVERPDGSNFTLKIRSTKLEDSAMYFCASSSRTPYNEQFFGPGTRLTVL.

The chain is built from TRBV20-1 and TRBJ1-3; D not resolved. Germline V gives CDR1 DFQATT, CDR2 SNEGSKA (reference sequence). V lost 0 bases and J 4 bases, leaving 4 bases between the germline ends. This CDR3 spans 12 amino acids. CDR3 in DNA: TGCAGTGCTAGAGATTTAGGAAACACCATATATTTT. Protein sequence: CSARDLGNTIYF.

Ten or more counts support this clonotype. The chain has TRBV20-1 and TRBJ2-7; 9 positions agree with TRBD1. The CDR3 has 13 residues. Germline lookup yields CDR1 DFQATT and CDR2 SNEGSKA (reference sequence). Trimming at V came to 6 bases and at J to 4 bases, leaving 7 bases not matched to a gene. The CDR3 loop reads CSATDRGWYEQYF. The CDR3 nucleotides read TGCAGTGCAACGGACAGGGGATGGTACGAGCAGTACTTC.

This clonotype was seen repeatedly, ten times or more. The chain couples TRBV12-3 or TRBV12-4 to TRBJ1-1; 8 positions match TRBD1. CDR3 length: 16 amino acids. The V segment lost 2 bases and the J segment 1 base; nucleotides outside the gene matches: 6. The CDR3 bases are TGTGCCAGCAGTTTAACTGGACAGGGCCCGAACACTGAAGCTTTCTTT. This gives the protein CASSLTGQGPNTEAFF.

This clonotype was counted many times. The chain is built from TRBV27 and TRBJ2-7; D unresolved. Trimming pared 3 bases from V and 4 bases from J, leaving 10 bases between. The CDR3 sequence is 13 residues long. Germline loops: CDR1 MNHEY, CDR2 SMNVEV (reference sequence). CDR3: CASSFLDGYEQYF. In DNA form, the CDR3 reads TGTGCCAGCAGTTTCCTGGACGGTTACGAGCAGTACTTC.